The text below deals with one T cell receptor beta chain. Its specificity is not known. The data are from a study of post-analysis software for immune sequencing data. TCR beta cDNA libraries had unique molecular identifiers. Researchers reported 550,000 or so cDNA molecules coming from around 1 to 10 million T cells. TCRdb reanalysed the PCR reads using MiXCR and keeps one entry per CDR3 protein. The data show 400,000 to 500,000 distinct CDR3 sequences, with approximately 38% seen just once and around 8% held by the top ten. This CDR3 is built from 14 residues. CDR1 is KGHSH, CDR2 LQKENI, per germline. Germline trimming cut 3 bases from V and 5 bases from J; bases unmatched to any gene: 3. Study outcomes and limitations: Pronounced co-clustering by F measure was evident among identically batched samples. Normalized Chao1 diversity was significantly reduced in patients versus controls. Comparison of patients with controls showed about 5 TRBV segments more frequent in patients, TRBV5-6, TRBV5-1 and TRBV20-1 among them.

The material sequenced was blood. This chain joins TRBV18 and TRBJ2-7; 11 positions agree with TRBD2. This clonotype originated in a girl aged 2 to 10 with multiple sclerosis. CDR3 coding DNA: TGTGCCAGCTCACCGACTAGCGGGGACGACGAGCAGTACTTC. Amino acid sequence: CASSPTSGDDEQYF. The full variable domain, with the rest looked up from reference TRBV18 and TRBJ2-7, is NAGVMQNPRHLVRRRGQEARLRCSPMKGHSHVYWYRQLPEEGLKFMVYLQKENIIDESGMPKERFSAEFPKEGPSILRIQQVVRGDSAAYFCASSPTSGDDEQYFGPGTRLTVT.